This TCR beta chain appears in the sequencing data of a study of T cells in Graves' hyperthyroidism and ophthalmopathy. This clonotype was counted many times. The cohort's ophthalmopathy patients, a group with duration under 3 months, had a Clinical Activity Score of at least 3 and a NOSPECS grade of at least 4. Lactation, pregnancy, other autoimmune disease or uncontrolled infection led to exclusion of patients. The study based diagnoses on clinical symptoms, serum thyroxine and TRAb, thyroid ultrasound and orbital computed tomography. Using around 10 ml of fresh peripheral blood, PBMCs were prepared. Per the germline V gene, CDR1 is KGHDR and CDR2 is SFDVKD. V lost 5 bases and J 1 base, leaving 10 bases between the germline ends. The CDR3 extends over 14 amino acids. Amplified TCR beta CDR3 regions derived from RNA transcripts. During a first-round RT-PCR of the TCR CDR3, the HTBI primer set was used. MiXCR, run by TCRdb on the multiplex PCR reads, gives a single entry per CDR3 protein. The sample shows 500,000 to 650,000 distinct CDR3 sequences, more than 12% of them seen only once.

J is TRBJ1-2 and V is TRBV24-1, with a weak D call TRBD1 (5 bases). What was sequenced was blood. The sequence was collected from a woman between 45 and 60 years old with Graves' ophthalmopathy. In DNA, the CDR3 is TGTGCCACCAGTGGCCTAGACAGTAACTATGGCTACACCTTC. Translating gives CATSGLDSNYGYTF.